This T cell receptor beta chain was sequenced in a study of neurological immune-mediated disorders. Overall study results and limits: The greatest degree of TCR clonal expansion was observed in HTLV-1-associated myelopathy, with the lowest in multiple sclerosis, below that of healthy controls.

Germline V CDR1 and CDR2: SNHLY, FYNNEI. This CDR3 region has 13 residues. V shed 8 bases and J shed 7 bases, with 17 bases lying between them. The method for making cDNA was 5'RACE, and it used 10-nucleotide random UMIs. TCRdb fed the 5' RACE reads into MiXCR, producing one record per CDR3 protein. This table has 45,000 to 55,000 distinct CDR3 sequences, approximately 10% appearing once. In this sample, this clonotype turned up a few times. The antigen remains undetermined. Sequencing was done on a sample of PBMCs. The gene calls are TRBV2 and TRBJ1-2; a weak D match, TRBD1 (6 bases). The receptor comes from a woman between 40 and 55 years old with HTLV-1-associated myelopathy (HAM/TSP). The chain's CDR3 is CASRGGREGGYTF. The CDR3 DNA sequence: TGTGCCAGCCGAGGGGGGCGGGAAGGTGGCTACACCTTC.